This T cell receptor beta chain was sequenced during a study of CD8 T cells in Susac syndrome. Looked up from germline, CDR1 is SGHRS and CDR2 is YFSETQ. This CDR3 has 12 amino acids. V lost 4 bases, J lost 1 base, and 5 bases lay in between. Random hexamers primed reverse transcription of about 0.45 to 1 ug RNA. TCR beta CDR3 was amplified by immunoSEQ multiplex PCR. This amplification extended across 54 Vbeta and 13 Jbeta segments. TCRdb ran MiXCR on the immunoSEQ multiplex PCR reads and lists one entry per CDR3 protein. The profile shows 110,000 or so distinct CDR3 sequences, less than 97% of them singletons. Sequencing of TCR beta, carried out with a high-throughput approach, was applied to CD8+ and CD4+ T cells from the blood. The controls, all healthy donors, were matched for age and sex. Isolation of CD8+ and CD4+ T cells was performed negatively, whereas enrichment of TEMRA cells was done by FACS.

The receptor's source is a human donor in good health. The V call is TRBV5-1, the J call TRBJ1-2; no reliable D call. Sequencing was done on a sample of CD4+ T cells from PBMCs. The CDR3 loop is CASSPDNYGYTF. The CDR3 DNA reads as TGCGCCAGCAGCCCGGATAACTATGGCTACACCTTC.